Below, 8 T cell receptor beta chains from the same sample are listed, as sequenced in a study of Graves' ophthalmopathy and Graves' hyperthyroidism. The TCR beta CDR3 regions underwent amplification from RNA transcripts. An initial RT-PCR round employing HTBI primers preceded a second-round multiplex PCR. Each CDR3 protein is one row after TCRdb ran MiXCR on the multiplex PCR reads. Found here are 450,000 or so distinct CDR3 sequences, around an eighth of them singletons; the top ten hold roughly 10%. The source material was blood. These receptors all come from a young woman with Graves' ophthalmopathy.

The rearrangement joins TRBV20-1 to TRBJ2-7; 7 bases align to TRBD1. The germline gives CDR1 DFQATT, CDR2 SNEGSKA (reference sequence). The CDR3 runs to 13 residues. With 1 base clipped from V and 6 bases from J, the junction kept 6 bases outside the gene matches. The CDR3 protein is CSARVPGGTEQYF. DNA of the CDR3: TGCAGTGCTAGAGTCCCAGGGGGAACCGAGCAGTACTTC.

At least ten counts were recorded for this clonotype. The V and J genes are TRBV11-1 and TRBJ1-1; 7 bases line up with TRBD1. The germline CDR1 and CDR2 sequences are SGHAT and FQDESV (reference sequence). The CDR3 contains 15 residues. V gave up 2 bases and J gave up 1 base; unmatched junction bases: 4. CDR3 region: CASSLLGQANTEAFF. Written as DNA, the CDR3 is TGTGCCAGCAGCTTACTCGGACAGGCGAACACTGAAGCTTTCTTT.

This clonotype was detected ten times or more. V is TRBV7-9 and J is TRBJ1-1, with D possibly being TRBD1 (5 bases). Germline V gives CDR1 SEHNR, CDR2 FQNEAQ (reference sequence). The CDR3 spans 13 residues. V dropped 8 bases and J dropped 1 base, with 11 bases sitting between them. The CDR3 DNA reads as TGTGCCAGCCATTCGGGGGGGAACACTGAAGCTTTCTTT. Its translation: CASHSGGNTEAFF.

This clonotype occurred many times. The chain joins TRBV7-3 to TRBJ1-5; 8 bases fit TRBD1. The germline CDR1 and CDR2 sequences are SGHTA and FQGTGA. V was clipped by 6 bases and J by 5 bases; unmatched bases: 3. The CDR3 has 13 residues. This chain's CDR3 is CASSPGGYQPQHF. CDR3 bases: TGTGCCAGCAGTCCAGGGGGCTATCAGCCCCAGCATTTT.

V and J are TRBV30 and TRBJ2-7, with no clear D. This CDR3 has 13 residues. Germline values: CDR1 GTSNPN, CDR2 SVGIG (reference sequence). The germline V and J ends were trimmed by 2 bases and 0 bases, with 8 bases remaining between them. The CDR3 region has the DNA TGTGCCTGGAGTCAATTAGCCTCCTACGAGCAGTACTTC. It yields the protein CAWSQLASYEQYF.

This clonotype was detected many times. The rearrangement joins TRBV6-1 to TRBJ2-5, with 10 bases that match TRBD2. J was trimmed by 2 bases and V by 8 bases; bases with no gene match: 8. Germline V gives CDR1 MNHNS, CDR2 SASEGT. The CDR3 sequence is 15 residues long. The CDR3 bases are TGTGCCAGCTCAGGACTAGCGGATTATCAAGAGACCCAGTACTTC. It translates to CASSGLADYQETQYF.

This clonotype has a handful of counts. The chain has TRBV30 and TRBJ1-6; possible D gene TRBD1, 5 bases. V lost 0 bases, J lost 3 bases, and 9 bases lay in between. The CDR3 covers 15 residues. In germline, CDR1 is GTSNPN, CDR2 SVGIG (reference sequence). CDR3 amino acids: CAWSVPGGYNSPLHF. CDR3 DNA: TGTGCCTGGAGTGTGCCGGGGGGCTATAATTCACCCCTCCACTTT.

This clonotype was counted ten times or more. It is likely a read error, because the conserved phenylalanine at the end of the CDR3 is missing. The CDR3 loop reads CASSLAVSGYEQYL. The DNA of the CDR3 is TGTGCCAGCAGTTTAGCTGTCTCCGGCTACGAGCAGTACCTC. This chain uses TRBV12-3 or TRBV12-4 with TRBJ2-7, with D uncertain. V was shortened by 0 bases and J by 3 bases, with 9 bases between the two germline ends. The CDR3 is made up of 14 amino acids.